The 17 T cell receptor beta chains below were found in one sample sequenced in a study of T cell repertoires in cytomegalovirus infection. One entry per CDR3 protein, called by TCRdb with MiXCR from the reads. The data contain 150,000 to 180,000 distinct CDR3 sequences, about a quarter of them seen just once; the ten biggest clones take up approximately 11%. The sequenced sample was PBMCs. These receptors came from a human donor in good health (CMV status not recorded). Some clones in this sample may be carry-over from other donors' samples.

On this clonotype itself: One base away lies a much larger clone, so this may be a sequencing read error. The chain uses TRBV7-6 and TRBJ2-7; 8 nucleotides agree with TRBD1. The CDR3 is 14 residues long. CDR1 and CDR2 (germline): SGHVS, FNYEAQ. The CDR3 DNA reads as TGTGCCAGCAGCCCCACAGGGGGGCCCTACGCGCAGTACTTC. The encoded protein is CASSPTGGPYAQYF. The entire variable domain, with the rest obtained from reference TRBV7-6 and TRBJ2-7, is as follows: GAGVSQSPRYKVTKRGQDVALRCDPISGHVSLYWYRQALGQGPEFLTYFNYEAQQDKSGLPNDRFSAERPEGSISTLTIQRTEQRDSAMYRCASSPTGGPYAQYFGPGTRLTVT.

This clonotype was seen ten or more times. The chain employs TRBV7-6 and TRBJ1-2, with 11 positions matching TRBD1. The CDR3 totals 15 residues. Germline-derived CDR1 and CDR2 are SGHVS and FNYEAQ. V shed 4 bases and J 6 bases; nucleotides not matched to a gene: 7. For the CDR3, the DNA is TGTGCCAGCAGCTCTCCGGGACAGGGGGGCAATGGCTACACCTTC. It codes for CASSSPGQGGNGYTF.

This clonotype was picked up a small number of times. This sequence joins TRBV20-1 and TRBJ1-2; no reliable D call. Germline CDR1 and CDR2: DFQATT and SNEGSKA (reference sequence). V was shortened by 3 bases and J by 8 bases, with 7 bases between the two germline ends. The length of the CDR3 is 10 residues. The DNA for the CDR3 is TGCAGTGCTAGTTTAGGGGGCTACACCTTC. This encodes CSASLGGYTF.

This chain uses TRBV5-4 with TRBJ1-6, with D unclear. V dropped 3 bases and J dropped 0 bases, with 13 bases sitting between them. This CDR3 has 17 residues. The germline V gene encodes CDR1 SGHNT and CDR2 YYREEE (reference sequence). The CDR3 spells CASSSEARSSYNSPLHF. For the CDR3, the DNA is TGTGCCAGCAGCTCTGAAGCTCGGAGCTCCTATAATTCACCCCTCCACTTT. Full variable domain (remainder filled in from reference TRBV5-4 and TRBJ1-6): ETGVTQSPTHLIKTRGQQVTLRCSSQSGHNTVSWYQQALGQGPQFIFQYYREEENGRGNFPPRFSGLQFPNYSSELNVNALELDDSALYLCASSSEARSSYNSPLHFGNGTRLTVT.

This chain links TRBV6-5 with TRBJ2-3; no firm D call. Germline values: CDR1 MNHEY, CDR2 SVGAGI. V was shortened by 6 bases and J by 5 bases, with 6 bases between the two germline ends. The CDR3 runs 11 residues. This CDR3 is CASRSLDTQYF. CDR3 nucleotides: TGTGCCAGCAGGAGTTTAGATACGCAGTATTTT.

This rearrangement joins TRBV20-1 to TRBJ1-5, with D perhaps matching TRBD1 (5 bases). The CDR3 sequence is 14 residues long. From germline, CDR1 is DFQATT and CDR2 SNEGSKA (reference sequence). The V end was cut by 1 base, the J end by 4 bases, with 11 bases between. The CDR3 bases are TGCAGTGCTAGAGTCGGGGAGGGGAATCAGCCCCAGCATTTT. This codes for CSARVGEGNQPQHF.

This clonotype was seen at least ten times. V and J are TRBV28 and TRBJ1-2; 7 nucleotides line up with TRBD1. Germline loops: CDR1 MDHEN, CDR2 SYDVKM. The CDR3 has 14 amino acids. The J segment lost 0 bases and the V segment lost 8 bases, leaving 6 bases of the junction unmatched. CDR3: CASARTGPNYGYTF. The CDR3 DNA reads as TGTGCCAGCGCCAGGACAGGTCCTAACTATGGCTACACCTTC.

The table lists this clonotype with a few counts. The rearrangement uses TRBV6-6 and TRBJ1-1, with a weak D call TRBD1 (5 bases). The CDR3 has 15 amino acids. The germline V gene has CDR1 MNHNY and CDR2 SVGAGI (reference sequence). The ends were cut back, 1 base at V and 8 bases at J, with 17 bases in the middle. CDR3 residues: CASSYYPDNRGEAFF. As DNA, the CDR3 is TGTGCCAGCAGTTACTACCCGGACAACCGAGGGGAAGCTTTCTTT.

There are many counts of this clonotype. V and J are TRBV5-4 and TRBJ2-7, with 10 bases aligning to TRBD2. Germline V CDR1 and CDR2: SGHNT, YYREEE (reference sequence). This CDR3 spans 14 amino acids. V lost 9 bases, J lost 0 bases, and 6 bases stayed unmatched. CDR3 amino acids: CAMSSGGLSYEQYF. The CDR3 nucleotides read TGTGCCATGTCTAGCGGGGGCCTCTCCTACGAGCAGTACTTC.

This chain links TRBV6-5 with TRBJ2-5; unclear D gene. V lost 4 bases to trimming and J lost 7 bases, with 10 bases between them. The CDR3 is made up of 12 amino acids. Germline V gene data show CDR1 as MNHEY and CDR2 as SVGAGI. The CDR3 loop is CASSFQTGTQYF. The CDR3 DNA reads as TGTGCCAGCAGTTTCCAAACGGGGACCCAGTACTTC.

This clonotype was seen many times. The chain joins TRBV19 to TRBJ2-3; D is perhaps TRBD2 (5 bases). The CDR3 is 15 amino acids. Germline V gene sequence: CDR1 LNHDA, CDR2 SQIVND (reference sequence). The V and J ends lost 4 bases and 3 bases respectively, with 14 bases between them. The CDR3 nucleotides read TGTGCCAGTAGTACCAACACATGGACTACAGATACGCAGTATTTT. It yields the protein CASSTNTWTTDTQYF.

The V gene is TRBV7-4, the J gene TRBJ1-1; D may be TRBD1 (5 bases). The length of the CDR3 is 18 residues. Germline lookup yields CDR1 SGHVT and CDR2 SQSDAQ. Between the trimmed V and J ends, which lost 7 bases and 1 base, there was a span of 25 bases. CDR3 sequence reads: CASIIPGTQGTGNTEAFF. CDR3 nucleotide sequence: TGTGCCAGCATCATCCCAGGGACTCAAGGGACCGGGAACACTGAAGCTTTCTTT. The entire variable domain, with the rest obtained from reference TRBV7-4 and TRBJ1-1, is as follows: GAGVSQSPRYKVAKRGRDVALRCDSISGHVTLYWYRQTLGQGSEVLTYSQSDAQRDKSGRPSGRFSAERPERSVSTLKIQRTEQGDSAVYLCASIIPGTQGTGNTEAFFGQGTRLTVV.

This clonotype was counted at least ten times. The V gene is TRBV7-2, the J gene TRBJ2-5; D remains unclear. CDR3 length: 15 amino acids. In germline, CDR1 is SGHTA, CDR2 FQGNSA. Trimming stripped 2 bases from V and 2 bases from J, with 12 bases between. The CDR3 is CASSLTRGVQETQYF. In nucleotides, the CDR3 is TGTGCCAGCAGCTTAACCCGTGGGGTACAAGAGACCCAGTACTTC. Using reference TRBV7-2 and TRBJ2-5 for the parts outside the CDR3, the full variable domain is GAGVSQSPSNKVTEKGKDVELRCDPISGHTALYWYRQSLGQGLEFLIYFQGNSAPDKSGLPSDRFSAERTGGSVSTLTIQRTQQEDSAVYLCASSLTRGVQETQYFGPGTRLLVL.

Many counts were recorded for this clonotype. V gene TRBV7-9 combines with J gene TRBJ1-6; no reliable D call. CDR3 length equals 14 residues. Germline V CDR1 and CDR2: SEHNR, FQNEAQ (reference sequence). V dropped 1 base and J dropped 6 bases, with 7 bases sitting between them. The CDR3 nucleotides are TGTGCCAGCAGCTTAGGCCAGGTTAATTCACCCCTCCACTTT. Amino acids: CASSLGQVNSPLHF.

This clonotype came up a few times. The CDR3 reads CSASKAGGPNEQFF. CDR3 DNA: TGCAGTGCTAGTAAGGCGGGAGGGCCGAATGAGCAGTTCTTC. This chain uses TRBV20-1 with TRBJ2-1, with 9 bases matching TRBD2. Germline V gene sequence: CDR1 DFQATT, CDR2 SNEGSKA (reference sequence). V was clipped by 3 bases and J by 7 bases; unmatched bases: 7. The CDR3 length is 14 residues.

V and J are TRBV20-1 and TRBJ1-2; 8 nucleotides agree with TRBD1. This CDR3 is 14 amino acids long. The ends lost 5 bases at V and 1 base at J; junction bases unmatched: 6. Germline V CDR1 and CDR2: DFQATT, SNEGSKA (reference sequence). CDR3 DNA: TGCAGTGCTTTAGAAACAGGGGGTAACTATGGCTACACCTTC. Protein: CSALETGGNYGYTF.

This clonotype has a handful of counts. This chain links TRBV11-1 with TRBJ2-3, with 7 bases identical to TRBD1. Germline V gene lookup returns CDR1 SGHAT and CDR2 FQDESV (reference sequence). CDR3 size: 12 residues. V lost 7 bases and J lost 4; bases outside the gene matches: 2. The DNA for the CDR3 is TGTGCCAGCACCCAGGGGGCAGATACGCAGTATTTT. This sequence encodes CASTQGADTQYF.